The following is a T cell receptor (beta chain) sequence with its context. These data come from a study of blood T cell repertoires in COVID-19. Whole-study context: COVID-19 samples collected from the United States, Italy and Spain covered acute and convalescent phases. Nucleic acid was either cDNA or gDNA, and it came from T cells, B-cell-depleted T cells, or PBMCs.

The protocol was immunoSEQ multiplex PCR, while the TCRdb copy is restricted to in-frame clones and leaves out a portion. The data show 200,000 to 250,000 clones, over 75% seen once. Participant ages covered about 18 to 100 years across some 25 US areas. Two consecutive negative NP/OP PCR tests, clearance, or resolved symptoms defined Cohort 3 recovery. The sequence was obtained from a man in his forties who had recovered from COVID-19. Source material: PBMCs or T cells enriched from blood (not recorded which).

This CDR3 reads CASSAWDTGTEAFF. The CDR3 DNA reads as TGCGCCAGCAGCGCCTGGGACACCGGGACTGAAGCTTTCTTT. The J gene is TRBJ1-1, the V gene TRBV5-1; possibly TRBD1 for D (6 bases). The V end lost 4 bases, the J end lost 5 bases, and 15 bases lay between the germline ends. Germline CDR1 reads SGHRS; CDR2 reads YFSETQ. This CDR3 contains 14 residues.